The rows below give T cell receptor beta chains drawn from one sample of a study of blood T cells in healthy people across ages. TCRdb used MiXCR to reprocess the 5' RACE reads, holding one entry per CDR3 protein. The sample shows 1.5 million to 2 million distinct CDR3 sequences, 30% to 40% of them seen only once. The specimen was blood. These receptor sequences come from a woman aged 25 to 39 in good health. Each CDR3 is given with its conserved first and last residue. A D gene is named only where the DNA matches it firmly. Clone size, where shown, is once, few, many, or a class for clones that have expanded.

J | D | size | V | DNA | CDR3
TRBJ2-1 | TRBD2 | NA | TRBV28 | TGTGCCAGCGGACTAGCGTGGGGGGATGAGCAGTTCTTC | CASGLAWGDEQFF
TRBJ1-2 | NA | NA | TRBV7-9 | TGTGCCAGCAGCTTAGCGTATAGGGAGGACTATGGCCACACCTTC | CASSLAYREDYGHTF
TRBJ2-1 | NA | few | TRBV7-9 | TGTGCCAGCAGCCCACAGGGTTTCCACAATGAGCAGTTCTTC | CASSPQGFHNEQFF
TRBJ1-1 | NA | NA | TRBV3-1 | TGTGCCAGCAGCCTCGGGTGGTGGAACACTGAAGCTTTCTTT | CASSLGWWNTEAFF
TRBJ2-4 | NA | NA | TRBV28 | TGTGCCAGCGTAGGGAAAACGATACCGTATCTAATAGCCAAAAACATTCAGTACTTC | CASVGKTIPYLIAKNIQYF
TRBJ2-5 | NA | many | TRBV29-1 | TGCAGCGTTGATGGGGCTAGCGGCAAGGGGGGGACCCAGTACTTC | CSVDGASGKGGTQYF
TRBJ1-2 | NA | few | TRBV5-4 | TGTGCCAGCAGCTTGGCCACCAACGCCGACCCCGAGGGCTACACCTTC | CASSLATNADPEGYTF
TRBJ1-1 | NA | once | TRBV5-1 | TGCGCCAGCAGCTTGGACCTACGAGCGCTTATGAACACTGAAGCTTTCTTT | CASSLDLRALMNTEAFF
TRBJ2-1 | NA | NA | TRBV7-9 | TGTGCCAGCAGCTGGGGCCTTCACTCGGCTGAGCAGTTCTTC | CASSWGLHSAEQFF
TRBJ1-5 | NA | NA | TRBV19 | TGTGCCAGTAGTACGCCCTATCCGGGCCGCAATCAGCCCCAGCATTTT | CASSTPYPGRNQPQHF
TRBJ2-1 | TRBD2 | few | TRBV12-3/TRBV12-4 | TGTGCCAGCAGCCCGCCCTCTAGCGGGGGGGCCCCTGAGCAGTTCTTC | CASSPPSSGGAPEQFF
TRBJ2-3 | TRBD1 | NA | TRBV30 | TGTGCCTGGAGCAGGGGACAGCCAGCGGATACGCAGTATTTT | CAWSRGQPADTQYF
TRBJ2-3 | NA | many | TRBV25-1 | TGTGCCAGCAGTAGGACAGGGAGGGAACTAGATACGCAGTATTTT | CASSRTGRELDTQYF
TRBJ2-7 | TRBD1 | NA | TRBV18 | TGTGCCAGCGCACCGGGACAGGTGGGTCCCTACGAGCAGTACTTC | CASAPGQVGPYEQYF
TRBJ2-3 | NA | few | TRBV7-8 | TGTGCCAGCAGCTTAGGGAGACAGGTTCGGGATACGCAGTATTTT | CASSLGRQVRDTQYF
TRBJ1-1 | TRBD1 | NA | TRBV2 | TGTGCCAGCAGGCCTGACAGGGCCGCGCTTGGCACTGAAGCTTTCTTT | CASRPDRAALGTEAFF
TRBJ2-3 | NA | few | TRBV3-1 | TGTGCCAGCAGCCAAGAGGGCAGGGTGTTCACAGATACGCAGTATTTT | CASSQEGRVFTDTQYF
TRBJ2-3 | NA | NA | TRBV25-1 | TGTGCCAGCAGTGACGATCGGGGGACAGATACGCAGTATTTT | CASSDDRGTDTQYF
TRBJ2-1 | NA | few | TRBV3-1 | TGTGCCAGCAGCCAAGGACCTTCGGCTAGCATCTACAATGAGCAGTTCTTC | CASSQGPSASIYNEQFF
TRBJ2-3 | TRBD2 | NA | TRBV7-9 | TGTGCCAGCAGCTTAGGGCCAGGAGCGGGGGTCACTCTAGATACGCAGTATTTT | CASSLGPGAGVTLDTQYF
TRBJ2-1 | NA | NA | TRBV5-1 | TGCGCCAGCAGCTTGGACGGGTTGGGGTCCTACAATGAGCAGTTCTTC | CASSLDGLGSYNEQFF
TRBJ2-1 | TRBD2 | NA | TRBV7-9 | TGTGCCAGCAGCTTATATAGGACTAGCGGGGGAAGCTCCTACAATGAGCAGTTCTTC | CASSLYRTSGGSSYNEQFF
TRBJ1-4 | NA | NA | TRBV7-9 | TGTGCCAGCAGCTCAATAGAATGGGAAAAACTGTTTTTT | CASSSIEWEKLFF
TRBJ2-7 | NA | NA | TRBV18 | TGTGCCAGCTCACCACGTGTCAGGTTGTATGGCTCCTACGAGCAGTACTTC | CASSPRVRLYGSYEQYF